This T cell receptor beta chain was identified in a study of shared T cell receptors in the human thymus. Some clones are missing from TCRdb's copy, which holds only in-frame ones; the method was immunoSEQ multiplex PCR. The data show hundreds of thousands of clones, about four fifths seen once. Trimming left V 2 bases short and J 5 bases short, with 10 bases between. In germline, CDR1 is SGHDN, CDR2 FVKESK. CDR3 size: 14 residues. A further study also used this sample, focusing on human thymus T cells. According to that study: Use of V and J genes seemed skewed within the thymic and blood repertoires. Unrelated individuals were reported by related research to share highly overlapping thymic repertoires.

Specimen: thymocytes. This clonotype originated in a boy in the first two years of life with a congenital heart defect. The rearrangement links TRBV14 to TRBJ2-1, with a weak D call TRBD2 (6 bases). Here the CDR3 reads CASSQPSADNEQFF. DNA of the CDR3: TGTGCCAGCAGCCAACCTAGCGCGGACAATGAGCAGTTCTTC.